This T cell receptor (beta chain) was captured by sequencing in a study of blood T cells in healthy people across ages. Study-wide results and limits: Getting older went along with TCR beta diversity per million T cells dropping roughly linearly.

CDR1 and CDR2 from the germline V gene are DFQATT and SNEGSKA (reference sequence). CDR3 length: 12 residues. The authors ran a second PCR of roughly 6 to 12 cycles using a sample-barcoded 5' primer and a J-beta primer mix. TCRdb re-derived calls from the 5' RACE reads in MiXCR, one entry per CDR3 protein. The table shows roughly 1 million distinct CDR3 sequences, with approximately 25% occurring only once. Note on this clonotype: Antigen unknown.

These data also featured in a second study, about T cells of mothers and their children. Per that study: Pairs that are related and pairs that are unrelated have TCR recombination output shaped similarly by thymic selection.

Source material: blood. The clonotype was recovered from a girl aged 2-10 years in good health. The chain carries TRBV20-1 and TRBJ2-5, with 7 positions matching TRBD2. CDR3 protein: CSSGLEGVTQYF. The CDR3 coding sequence is TGCAGCTCCGGACTAGAAGGGGTGACCCAGTACTTC.